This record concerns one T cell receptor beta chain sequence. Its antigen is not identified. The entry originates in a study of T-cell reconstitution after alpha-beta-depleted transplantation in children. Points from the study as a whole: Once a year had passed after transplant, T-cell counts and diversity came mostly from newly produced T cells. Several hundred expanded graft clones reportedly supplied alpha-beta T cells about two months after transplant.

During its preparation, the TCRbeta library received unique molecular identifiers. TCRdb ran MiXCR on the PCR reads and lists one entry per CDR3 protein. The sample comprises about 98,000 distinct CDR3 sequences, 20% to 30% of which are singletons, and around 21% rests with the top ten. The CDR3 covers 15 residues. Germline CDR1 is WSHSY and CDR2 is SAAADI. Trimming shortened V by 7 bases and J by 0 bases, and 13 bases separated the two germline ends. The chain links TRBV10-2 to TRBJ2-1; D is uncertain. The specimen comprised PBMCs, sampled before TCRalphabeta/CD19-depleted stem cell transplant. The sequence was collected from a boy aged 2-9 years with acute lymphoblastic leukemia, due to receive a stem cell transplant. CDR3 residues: CASKPTLSSYNEQFF. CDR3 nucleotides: TGCGCCAGCAAGCCGACTCTGAGCTCCTACAATGAGCAGTTCTTC.